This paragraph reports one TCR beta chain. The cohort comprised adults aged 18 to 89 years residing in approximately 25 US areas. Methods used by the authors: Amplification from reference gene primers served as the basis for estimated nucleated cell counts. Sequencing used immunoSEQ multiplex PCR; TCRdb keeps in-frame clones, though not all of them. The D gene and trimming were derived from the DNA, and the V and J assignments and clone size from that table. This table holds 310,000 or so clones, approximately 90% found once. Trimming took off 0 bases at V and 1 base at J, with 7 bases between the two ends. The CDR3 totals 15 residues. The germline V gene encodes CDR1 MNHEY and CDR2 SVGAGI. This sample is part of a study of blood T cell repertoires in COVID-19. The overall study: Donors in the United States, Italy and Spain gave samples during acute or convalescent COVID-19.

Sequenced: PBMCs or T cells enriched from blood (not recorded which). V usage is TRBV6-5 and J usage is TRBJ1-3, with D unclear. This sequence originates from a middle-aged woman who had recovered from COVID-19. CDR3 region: CASSYSRVSGNTIYF. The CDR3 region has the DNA TGTGCCAGCAGTTACTCACGGGTTTCTGGAAACACCATATATTTT.